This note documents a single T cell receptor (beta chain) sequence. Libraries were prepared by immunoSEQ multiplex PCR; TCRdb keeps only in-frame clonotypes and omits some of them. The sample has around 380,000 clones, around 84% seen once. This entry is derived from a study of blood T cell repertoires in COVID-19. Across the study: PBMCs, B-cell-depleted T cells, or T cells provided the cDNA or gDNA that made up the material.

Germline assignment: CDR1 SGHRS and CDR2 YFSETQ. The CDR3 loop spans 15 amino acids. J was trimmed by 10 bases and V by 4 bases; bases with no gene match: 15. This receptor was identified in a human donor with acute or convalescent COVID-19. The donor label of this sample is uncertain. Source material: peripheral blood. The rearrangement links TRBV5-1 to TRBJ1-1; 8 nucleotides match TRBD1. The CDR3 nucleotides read TGCGCCAGCAGCGTAGCCCCGACAGGGGTTAGTAGAGCTTTCTTT. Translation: CASSVAPTGVSRAFF.